This T cell receptor (beta chain) stems from a study of T cells after yellow fever vaccination. Findings and limits, study-wide: A large majority of primary-vaccination clones showed up again after the booster (around 95% CD4, around 90% CD8). Peaking on day 5 versus 15, the secondary response was faster but weaker.

This clonotype was recorded many times. Its target is not known. As TCR cDNA was made by 5'RACE template switching, a universal primer site and UMIs were added. TCRdb ran MiXCR on the 5' RACE reads and lists one entry per CDR3 protein. The data hold over 100,000 distinct CDR3 sequences, with roughly 8.9% observed a single time. Sequencing used CD8+ T cells sorted from PBMCs, obtained 45 days after the yellow fever booster vaccination. The receptor was isolated from a man aged 30 to 39 who received the YFV17D yellow fever vaccine.

CDR3 sequence reads: CASSLRNEQFF. The CDR3 DNA reads as TGTGCCAGCAGTTTACGTAATGAGCAGTTCTTC. The V call is TRBV12-3 or TRBV12-4, the J call TRBJ2-1; D remains unclear. V gave up 2 bases and J gave up 7 bases, with 3 bases separating them. The CDR3 loop spans 11 amino acids.